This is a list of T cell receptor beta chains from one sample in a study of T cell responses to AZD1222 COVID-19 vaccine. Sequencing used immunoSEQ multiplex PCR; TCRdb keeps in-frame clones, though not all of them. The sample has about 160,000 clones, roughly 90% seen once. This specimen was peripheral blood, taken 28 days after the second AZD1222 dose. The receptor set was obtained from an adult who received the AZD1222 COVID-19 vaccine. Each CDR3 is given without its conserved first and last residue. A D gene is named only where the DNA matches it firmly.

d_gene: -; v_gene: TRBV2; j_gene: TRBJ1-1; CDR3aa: ASRGTGRAEAF
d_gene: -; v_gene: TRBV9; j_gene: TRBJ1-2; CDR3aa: ASSPGGDGYT
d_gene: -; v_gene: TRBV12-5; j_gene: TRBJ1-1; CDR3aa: ASGQTVYEAF
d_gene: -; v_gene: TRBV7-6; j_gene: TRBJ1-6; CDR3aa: ASSLSRVSAPLH
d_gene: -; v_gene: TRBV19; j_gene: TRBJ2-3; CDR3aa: ASSIGMVEGDTQY
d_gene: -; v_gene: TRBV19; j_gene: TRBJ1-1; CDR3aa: ASSIVFPRGENTEAF
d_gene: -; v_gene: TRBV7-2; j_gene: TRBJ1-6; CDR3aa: ASSRDENSPLH
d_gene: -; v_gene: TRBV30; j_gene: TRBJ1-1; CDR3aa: AWSQVGTEAF
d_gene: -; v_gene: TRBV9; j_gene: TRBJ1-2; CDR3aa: ASTYQLGDGYT
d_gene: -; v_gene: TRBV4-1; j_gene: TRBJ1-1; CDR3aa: ASSQVADGGAFGTEAF
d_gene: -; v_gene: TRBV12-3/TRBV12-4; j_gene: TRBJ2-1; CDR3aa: ASSPGRFFEQF
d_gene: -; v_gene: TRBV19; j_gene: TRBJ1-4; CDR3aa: ASSTPDSAATNEKLF
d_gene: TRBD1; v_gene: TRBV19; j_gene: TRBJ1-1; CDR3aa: ASSAYRGTGTTEAF
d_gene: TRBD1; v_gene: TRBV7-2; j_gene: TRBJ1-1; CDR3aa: ATRLGGQGTEAF
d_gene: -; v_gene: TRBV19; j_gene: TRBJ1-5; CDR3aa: ASSMVSNQPQH
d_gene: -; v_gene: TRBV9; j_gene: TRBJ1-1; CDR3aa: ASSVGGGGTEAF
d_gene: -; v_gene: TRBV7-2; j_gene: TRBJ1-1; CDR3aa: ASSGGWGMNTEAF
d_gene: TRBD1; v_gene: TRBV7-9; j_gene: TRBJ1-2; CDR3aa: ASSLDGTGVYGYT
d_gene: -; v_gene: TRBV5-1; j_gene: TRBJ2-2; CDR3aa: ASSSEGGELF
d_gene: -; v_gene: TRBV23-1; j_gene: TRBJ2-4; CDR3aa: ASSPGNCQY
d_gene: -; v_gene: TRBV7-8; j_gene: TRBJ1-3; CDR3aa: ASSTGRGNSGNTIY
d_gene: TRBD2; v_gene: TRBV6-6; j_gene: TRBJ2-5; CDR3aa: ASTALAGWETQY
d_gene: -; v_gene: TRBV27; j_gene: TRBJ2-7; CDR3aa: ASSLMGLYEQY
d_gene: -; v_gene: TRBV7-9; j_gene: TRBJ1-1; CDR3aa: ASSLILNTEAF
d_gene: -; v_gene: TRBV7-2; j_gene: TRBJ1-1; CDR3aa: ASSSIRGANTEAF
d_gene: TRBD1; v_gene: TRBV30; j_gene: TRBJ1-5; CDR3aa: ASSPRDRGNQPQH
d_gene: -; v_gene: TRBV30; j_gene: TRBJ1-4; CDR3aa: AWSVGWDTLF